This TCR beta chain was sequenced in a study of blood T cells in healthy people across ages. Study-wide results and limits: Donor CMV status, an unknown factor, possibly confounded changes in expanded clonotypes.

Germline V CDR1 and CDR2: SGDLS, YYNGEE. The CDR3 spans 15 residues. V shed 0 bases and J shed 11 bases, with 20 bases lying between them. Points on this clonotype: Its antigen remains unknown.

With each sample, at least 5 micrograms of total RNA were extracted. Next came a second PCR, run for about 7 to 12 cycles, which used a sample-barcoded 5' primer along with a J-beta primer mix. Tags on each cDNA molecule came from a template-switch adaptor with 12 random nucleotides. TCRdb fed the 5' RACE reads into MiXCR, producing one record per CDR3 protein. The sample lists 550,000 to 750,000 distinct CDR3 sequences, under 25% occurring once. The rearrangement uses TRBV9 and TRBJ2-5, with D hard to call. This clonotype was obtained from a man between 65 and 85 years old in good health. The source material was blood. The CDR3: CASSVDPRNPKEQYF. DNA of the CDR3: TGTGCCAGCAGCGTAGATCCCCGGAATCCTAAAGAGCAGTACTTC.